This TCR beta chain was found in a study of T cell therapy after organ transplantation. Looking at the study overall: Therapy products were autologous CMV-specific T cells, peptide-expanded for about 2 weeks. CMV-specific T cells, median 1.92 x 10^8, were given as 2 to 6 intravenous infusions. The study, taken as a whole, reports: Minimal repertoire change after therapy followed marked pretherapy expansions in nonresponders.

Germline V gene data show CDR1 as MGHRA and CDR2 as YSYEKL. With 1 base removed from V and 4 bases from J, the gap between germline ends came to 10 bases. This CDR3 region has 14 residues. Sample time point: 20-29 weeks after completion of therapy. In this sample, this clone turned up a few times. Its cognate antigen is unknown. The data were produced by immunoSEQ multiplex PCR, yet TCRdb's version contains in-frame clones alone and is incomplete. The sample holds roughly 2,400 clones, roughly four fifths seen once. The sample in question was CD8+ T cells from blood, obtained after autologous CMV-specific T cell therapy. V usage is TRBV4-1 and J usage is TRBJ2-5, with D maybe TRBD2 (6 bases). The sequence was collected from a human patient who had received a solid organ transplant and had CMV disease. Some T cells may be transferred from the graft donor. Written as DNA, the CDR3 is TGCGCCAGCAGCCAAGTTCAGGGAGGAGAGACCCAGTACTTC. It is translated as CASSQVQGGETQYF.